What follows describes a single T cell receptor beta chain. This record belongs to a study of blood T cell repertoires in COVID-19. Overall study context: There were acute and convalescent COVID-19 samples, and they came from the United States, Italy and Spain.

Per the original methods: Amplification with reference gene primers provided the estimates of nucleated cell counts. Assay used: immunoSEQ multiplex PCR; TCRdb lists only in-frame clones, some missing. That table supplies the V and J calls and clone size; D and trimming were determined from the DNA. The top ten clones hold roughly 2% of a sample with fewer than 350,000 clones, around 85% of them seen once. The CDR3 runs to 14 residues. V lost 4 bases and J 0 bases, leaving 8 bases between the germline ends. Germline CDR1 SGHNT, CDR2 YYREEE (reference sequence). Recruitment covered 20 to 25 US areas and drew participants whose ages spanned about 18 to 100 years. Donors in Cohort 3 who had recovered were those with two negative PCRs, healthcare professional clearance, or resolution of their symptoms.

The sample taken for sequencing was PBMCs or T cells enriched from blood (not recorded which). V usage is TRBV5-4 and J usage is TRBJ1-3; D not resolved. The TCR comes from a man aged 25 to 40 who had recovered from COVID-19. CDR3 sequence: CASSKTVSGNTIYF. The CDR3 DNA reads TGTGCCAGCAGCAAGACTGTCTCTGGAAACACCATATATTTT.